These 4 T cell receptor beta chains were sequenced from one sample in a study of tumor and adjacent non-tumor tissue in lung cancer. A modified ARM-PCR protocol with three rounds of nested PCR amplified TCRbeta. TCRdb recomputed calls from the multiplex PCR reads with MiXCR, one row per CDR3 protein. The sample carries under 150,000 distinct CDR3 sequences, around 65% recorded once. The template was RNA from unsorted bulk tissue. The sample consisted of lung tumor tissue. These receptors were obtained from a man aged 55 to 70 with small cell lung cancer.

This clonotype was detected once. One end of the junction varies from germline; a read error may be responsible. Here the CDR3 DNA reads TGTGCCAGCAGCTTAACAGGGGGCACCTACGATGAGCAGCTCTTC. Protein: CASSLTGGTYDEQLF. The V and J genes are TRBV11-2 and TRBJ2-1, with 9 positions matching TRBD1. This CDR3 has 15 amino acids. Looked up from germline, CDR1 is SGHAT and CDR2 is FQNNGV. Full variable domain (missing parts from reference TRBV11-2 and TRBJ2-1): EAGVAQSPRYKIIEKRQSVAFWCNPISGHATLYWYQQILGQGPKLLIQFQNNGVVDDSQLPKDRFSAERLKGVDSTLKIQPAKLEDSAVYLCASSLTGGTYDEQLFGPGTRLTVL.

This clonotype was seen once. CDR3 in DNA: TGTGCTGGGGACAGACCGAACACTGAAGCTTTCTTT. Translating it yields CAGDRPNTEAFF. The V and J genes are TRBV25-1 and TRBJ1-1; TRBD1 agrees at 7 bases. CDR3 size: 12 residues. Per the germline V gene, CDR1 is MGHDK and CDR2 is SYGVNS.

About this clonotype itself: One junction end disagrees with the germline gene, perhaps due to a read error. The genes are TRBV6-1 and TRBJ2-3; 8 nucleotides agree with TRBD1. The CDR3 consists of 17 residues. Germline V gene data show CDR1 as MNHNS and CDR2 as SASEGT. The CDR3 is CASSEPPGTGRIDTQYF. DNA of the CDR3: TGTGCCAGTAGTGAACCCCCCGGGACAGGCCGCATAGATACGCAGTATTTT.

This clonotype was picked up many times. V gene TRBV20-1 combines with J gene TRBJ2-1; D not certain. Trimming took off 0 bases at V and 10 bases at J, with 19 bases between the two ends. The CDR3 spans 15 residues. CDR1 is DFQATT, CDR2 SNEGSKA, per germline (reference sequence). The CDR3 spells CSARETVSYRAEQFF. The DNA of the CDR3 is TGCAGTGCTAGAGAAACAGTCTCCTACAGAGCGGAGCAGTTCTTC.